This TCR beta chain was identified in a study of shared clonotypes between healthy human individuals. For this clone: Its target is unknown.

Germline V lookup: CDR1 SEHNR, CDR2 FQNEAQ (reference sequence). The CDR3 is 12 amino acids. With 1 base removed from V and 9 bases from J, the gap between germline ends came to 9 bases. Whole-study results and caveats: The study found about 5% of naive CD4 clonotypes shared across a handful of donors. The diversity represented, both genetic and in exposure history, was limited by few donors. Rarefaction analysis demonstrated incomplete sorted-subset sequencing notwithstanding large depth.

Measured with immunoSEQ multiplex PCR; TCRdb has only the in-frame clones, and not every one. This table holds roughly 810,000 clones, around 96% found once. CD45RO negativity and positive selection for CCR7 defined naive CD8 cells, a population that excluded terminally differentiated effector memory CD45RA+ cells. The chain combines TRBV7-9 with TRBJ1-1; D is undetermined. The receptor was isolated from a man aged 30 to 39 in good health. The specimen was naive CD8+ T cells sorted from blood. CDR3 sequence reads: CASSLDRNKAFF. The DNA for the CDR3 is TGTGCCAGCAGCTTAGACCGAAACAAAGCTTTCTTT. The full variable domain, rest sourced from reference TRBV7-9 and TRBJ1-1, is DTGVSQNPRHKITKRGQNVTFRCDPISEHNRLYWYRQTLGQGPEFLTYFQNEAQLEKSRLLSDRFSAERPKGSFSTLEIQRTEQGDSAMYLCASSLDRNKAFFGQGTRLTVV.